These 10 T cell receptor beta chains were all obtained from the same sample, sequenced in a study of blood T cell repertoires in COVID-19. Produced via immunoSEQ multiplex PCR; TCRdb's table is partial and in-frame only. The data show approximately 150,000 clones, approximately 88% seen once. Sequencing was done on a sample of peripheral blood. All receptors come from a human donor in a cohort sampled during active COVID-19.

V gene TRBV28 combines with J gene TRBJ1-2; the D is unclear. CDR3 length: 15 amino acids. The germline V gene encodes CDR1 MDHEN and CDR2 SYDVKM. Between the trimmed V and J ends, which lost 2 bases and 8 bases, there was a span of 18 bases. In DNA form, the CDR3 reads TGTGCCAGCAGTTTACTCGGGTCGCCGGGGAGCGGCTACACCTTC. It specifies CASSLLGSPGSGYTF.

The V call is TRBV6-1, the J call TRBJ1-2, with D possibly being TRBD1 (5 bases). This CDR3 has 16 residues. The germline gives CDR1 MNHNS, CDR2 SASEGT. The germline V and J ends were trimmed by 1 base and 5 bases, with 17 bases remaining between them. The CDR3 DNA sequence: TGTGCCAGCAGTGAAGGGCCTGTAGGGGCCAGGTATGGCTACACCTTC. Translated, it gives CASSEGPVGARYGYTF.

This clone was recorded only once. V is TRBV9 and J is TRBJ2-7; 7 bases are shared with TRBD1. CDR3 length: 15 residues. V shed 0 bases, J shed 6 bases, and the junction held 9 bases outside the gene matches. The germline CDR1 and CDR2 sequences are SGDLS and YYNGEE. CDR3 coding DNA: TGTGCCAGCAGCGTAGGTAACGCTCAGGGGGTCGAGCAGTACTTC. Amino acid sequence: CASSVGNAQGVEQYF.

CDR3 bases: TGTGCCAGCAGGCCCGGGTTGAGGAACACTGAAGCTTTCTTT. Amino acids: CASRPGLRNTEAFF. The chain recombines TRBV11-2 with TRBJ1-1, with D unresolved. The germline V gene has CDR1 SGHAT and CDR2 FQNNGV. Trimming took 6 bases from V and 1 from J, leaving 12 bases between them. This CDR3 contains 14 residues. The full variable domain, rest sourced from reference TRBV11-2 and TRBJ1-1, is EAGVAQSPRYKIIEKRQSVAFWCNPISGHATLYWYQQILGQGPKLLIQFQNNGVVDDSQLPKDRFSAERLKGVDSTLKIQPAKLEDSAVYLCASRPGLRNTEAFFGQGTRLTVV.

The chain joins TRBV7-2 to TRBJ2-7, with 13 positions matching TRBD2. The length of the CDR3 is 15 residues. V shed 5 bases and J 2 bases; nucleotides not matched to a gene: 3. Germline values: CDR1 SGHTA, CDR2 FQGNSA. CDR3 loop: CASSHTSGGAYEQYF. As DNA, the CDR3 is TGTGCCAGCAGCCATACTAGCGGGGGGGCCTACGAGCAGTACTTC.

On this clone: At one end, the junction sequence differs from germline, possibly due to a read error. This sequence joins TRBV28 and TRBJ2-7, with a tentative D call TRBD2 (6 bases). Germline V gene data show CDR1 as MDHEN and CDR2 as SYDVKM. This CDR3 has 12 amino acids. In nucleotides, the CDR3 is TGTGCCAGTAGTTTGTGGGGGGACCGTCAGTACTTC. Translated, it gives CASSLWGDRQYF.

V is TRBV13 and J is TRBJ2-5; a possible D gene is TRBD2 (5 bases). Germline-derived CDR1 and CDR2 are PRHDT and FYEKMQ (reference sequence). This CDR3 region has 14 residues. The V gene lost 0 bases and the J gene lost 4 bases, with 9 bases spanning the gap. Here the CDR3 DNA reads TGTGCCAGCAGCTTAGGCGATGCGGGAGAGACCCAGTACTTC. It yields the protein CASSLGDAGETQYF.

The chain has TRBV14 and TRBJ1-1; TRBD1 matches at 9 bases. This CDR3 comprises 15 residues. V shed 5 bases and J 5 bases; nucleotides not matched to a gene: 9. Germline lookup yields CDR1 SGHDN and CDR2 FVKESK. This chain's CDR3 is CASSLQGAVKTEAFF. The DNA of the CDR3 is TGTGCCAGCAGCTTACAGGGGGCTGTAAAAACTGAAGCTTTCTTT.

The chain recombines TRBV4-1 with TRBJ1-2, with no clear D. V dropped 0 bases and J dropped 4 bases, with 9 bases sitting between them. The germline V gene has CDR1 MGHRA and CDR2 YSYEKL. The CDR3 sequence is 14 residues long. The CDR3 here is CASSQDRLSYGYTF. The CDR3 coding sequence is TGCGCCAGCAGCCAAGATCGATTGAGCTATGGCTACACCTTC.

V gene TRBV9 combines with J gene TRBJ1-2; possibly TRBD1 for D (5 bases). This CDR3 comprises 17 residues. V was cut by 0 bases and J by 4 bases, with 19 bases left in between. CDR1 and CDR2 (germline): SGDLS, YYNGEE. CDR3 region: CASSVGSQGGQSYGYTF. CDR3 nucleotides: TGTGCCAGCAGCGTAGGGTCCCAGGGCGGTCAGAGCTATGGCTACACCTTC.